The clone carrying this TCR beta chain showed up just a few times. The data derive from a study of T cell changes during pregnancy in multiple sclerosis. TCRdb's table, derived via immunoSEQ multiplex PCR, lists solely in-frame clones and lacks some. The data contain 20,000 to 25,000 clones, around four fifths of them singletons. The CDR3 loop spans 15 amino acids. CDR1 is MNHNS, CDR2 SASEGT, per germline. V was trimmed by 1 base and J by 4 bases, leaving 13 bases between them. The chain recombines TRBV6-1 with TRBJ1-1, with a possible D match to TRBD1 (5 bases). The material sequenced was CD8+ T cells from peripheral blood mononuclear cells, taken in the first trimester of pregnancy. The source of this sequence is a female donor in good health, enrolled as a control in a pregnancy study. CDR3 sequence (DNA): TGTGCCAGCAGTGAAGAGGCAGGGATGGGCACTGAAGCTTTCTTT. This translates into CASSEEAGMGTEAFF.